Below, 21 T cell receptor beta chains from the same sample are listed, as sequenced in a study of blood T cell repertoires in COVID-19. This table comes from immunoSEQ multiplex PCR, and its TCRdb copy is limited to in-frame clones, with some not included. Of about 150,000 clones in the sample, roughly 89% were seen once. The sequencing sample was made of PBMCs or T cells enriched from blood (not recorded which). These receptors all stem from a middle-aged man who had recovered from COVID-19.

The V gene is TRBV5-1, the J gene TRBJ1-3; the D gene is possibly TRBD1 (6 bases). CDR3 length equals 14 residues. CDR1 SGHRS and CDR2 YFSETQ come from the germline V gene. Trimming removed 0 bases from V and 4 bases from J, with 8 bases in between. The CDR3 here is CASSLGGGGNTIYF. In DNA form, the CDR3 reads TGCGCCAGCAGCTTGGGAGGGGGAGGAAACACCATATATTTT.

The chain links TRBV28 to TRBJ1-2; D not certain. The CDR3 consists of 12 residues. Germline V lookup: CDR1 MDHEN, CDR2 SYDVKM. V was shortened by 2 bases and J by 3 bases, with 4 bases between the two germline ends. CDR3 loop: CASSLADYGYTF. In nucleotides, the CDR3 is TGTGCCAGCAGTTTAGCGGACTATGGCTACACCTTC.

V is TRBV7-9 and J is TRBJ2-3, with 7 bases identical to TRBD1. This CDR3 has 14 residues. CDR1 is SEHNR and CDR2 is FQNEAQ in the germline V gene (reference sequence). J was trimmed by 6 bases and V by 3 bases; bases with no gene match: 6. The CDR3 loop reads CASSFNQGVDTQYF. CDR3 in DNA: TGTGCCAGCAGCTTTAATCAGGGGGTGGATACGCAGTATTTT.

The V gene is TRBV4-1, the J gene TRBJ1-4, with unresolved D. This CDR3 is 13 amino acids long. Looked up from germline, CDR1 is MGHRA and CDR2 is YSYEKL. V dropped 2 bases and J dropped 8 bases, with 9 bases sitting between them. The CDR3 DNA reads as TGCGCCAGCAGCCAACGCCTGCAGGAAAAACTGTTTTTT. Encoded protein: CASSQRLQEKLFF.

V gene TRBV5-1 combines with J gene TRBJ2-2, with 11 bases fitting TRBD1. The germline V gene has CDR1 SGHRS and CDR2 YFSETQ. The CDR3 has 15 residues. With V trimmed by 3 bases and J by 6 bases, 4 bases remained unmatched. In DNA, the CDR3 is TGCGCCAGCAGCTCACGGACAGGGGGCTCCGGGGAGCTGTTTTTT. Its translation is CASSSRTGGSGELFF.

This clone was found a few times. This sequence joins TRBV25-1 and TRBJ1-6; D possibly corresponds to TRBD1 (5 bases). Germline V gene data show CDR1 as MGHDK and CDR2 as SYGVNS. Deletions cut 3 bases from V and 0 bases from J, with 15 bases between. There are 18 residues in the CDR3. In DNA, the CDR3 is TGTGCCAGCAGTGACTCTCGTAGGGGCAGCTCCTATAATTCACCCCTCCACTTT. Translating it yields CASSDSRRGSSYNSPLHF.

The CDR3 sequence is CSVEIRDSVTGPYF. CDR3 bases: TGCAGCGTTGAAATCAGGGACTCCGTGACTGGGCCGTATTTT. This rearrangement joins TRBV29-1 to TRBJ2-3; a possible D gene is TRBD2 (6 bases). V gave up 2 bases and J gave up 14 bases, with 23 bases separating them. CDR3 length equals 14 residues. From germline, CDR1 is SQVTM and CDR2 ANQGSEA.

V gene TRBV7-2 combines with J gene TRBJ2-5, with TRBD2 matching 13 bases. CDR3 length: 17 amino acids. Germline values: CDR1 SGHTA, CDR2 FQGNSA. The J segment lost 3 bases and the V segment lost 6 bases, leaving 10 bases of the junction unmatched. CDR3 region: CASSRQGTSGAKETQYF. In DNA form, the CDR3 reads TGTGCCAGCAGTAGACAGGGGACTAGCGGGGCCAAAGAGACCCAGTACTTC.

In this sample, this clone turned up a few times. The chain employs TRBV10-3 and TRBJ2-1; TRBD2 agrees at 9 bases. CDR3 length: 14 amino acids. The V segment lost 8 bases and the J segment 5 bases; nucleotides outside the gene matches: 7. From germline, CDR1 is ENHRY and CDR2 SYGVKD. CDR3 coding DNA: TGTGCCATCCGTCTGACTAGCGGACACAATGAGCAGTTCTTC. Protein product: CAIRLTSGHNEQFF.

The rearrangement joins TRBV29-1 to TRBJ2-7, with 9 bases matching TRBD1. Germline CDR1 is SQVTM and CDR2 is ANQGSEA. CDR3 length: 15 amino acids. V trimming: 4 bases; J trimming: 3 bases; junction bases outside the gene matches: 10. CDR3 DNA sequence: TGCAGCGTTGTACCGCCGGGACAGGGAGTCTACGAGCAGTACTTC. It translates to CSVVPPGQGVYEQYF.

This rearrangement joins TRBV9 to TRBJ1-5; D is ambiguous. This CDR3 contains 13 residues. The germline gives CDR1 SGDLS, CDR2 YYNGEE. Trimming pared 0 bases from V and 5 bases from J, leaving 6 bases between. DNA of the CDR3: TGTGCCAGCAGCGTAGACACCGATCAGCCCCAGCATTTT. Its protein is CASSVDTDQPQHF.

This chain uses TRBV18 with TRBJ1-2, with D maybe TRBD1 (5 bases). The CDR3 length is 11 residues. The V gene lost 5 bases and the J gene lost 7 bases, with 8 bases spanning the gap. Germline values: CDR1 KGHSH, CDR2 LQKENI. CDR3 protein: CASSGTRGYTF. Written as DNA, the CDR3 is TGTGCCAGCTCAGGGACTCGTGGCTACACCTTC.

This rearrangement joins TRBV11-2 to TRBJ2-7; D is perhaps TRBD2 (5 bases). The CDR3 covers 15 residues. Trimming stripped 3 bases from V and 3 bases from J, with 15 bases between. Germline V gene data show CDR1 as SGHAT and CDR2 as FQNNGV. In DNA, the CDR3 is TGTGCCAGCAGCTTGAGGGCCAGTTCCTTCTACGAGCAGTACTTC. It specifies CASSLRASSFYEQYF.

The chain uses TRBV7-2 and TRBJ1-2, with 9 bases fitting TRBD1. The length of the CDR3 is 14 residues. CDR1 is SGHTA, CDR2 FQGNSA, per germline. The trim removed 3 bases at V and 2 bases at J, leaving 1 base unmatched. CDR3 in amino acids: CASSFDRGNYGYTF. CDR3 nucleotide sequence: TGTGCCAGCAGCTTTGACAGGGGGAACTATGGCTACACCTTC.

This chain links TRBV4-3 with TRBJ2-6; D is unresolved. Trimming shortened V by 0 bases and J by 1 base, and 7 bases separated the two germline ends. Germline loops: CDR1 LGHNA, CDR2 YSLEER. The CDR3 is made up of 16 amino acids. DNA of the CDR3: TGCGCCAGCAGCCAAGATTTCAATTCTGGGGCCAACGTCCTGACTTTC. Its protein product is CASSQDFNSGANVLTF.

This chain uses TRBV18 with TRBJ2-3; D perhaps matches TRBD2 (5 bases). Trimming took off 4 bases at V and 3 bases at J, with 11 bases between the two ends. The CDR3 sequence is 14 residues long. Germline V gene sequence: CDR1 KGHSH, CDR2 LQKENI. In DNA form, the CDR3 reads TGTGCCAGCTCACACGAGCGGAGTACAGATACGCAGTATTTT. Translated, it gives CASSHERSTDTQYF.

This chain links TRBV25-1 with TRBJ2-7, with 8 bases identical to TRBD1. The CDR3 extends over 15 amino acids. V shed 4 bases, J shed 2 bases, and the junction held 7 bases outside the gene matches. Germline lookup yields CDR1 MGHDK and CDR2 SYGVNS. The CDR3 loop reads CASSVGQGSPYEQYF. In DNA, the CDR3 is TGTGCCAGCAGTGTCGGACAGGGTTCCCCCTACGAGCAGTACTTC.

Only one count was recorded for this clone. The chain links TRBV6-5 to TRBJ1-4, with D maybe TRBD1 (6 bases). Germline values: CDR1 MNHEY, CDR2 SVGAGI. V lost 7 bases and J lost 8, with 11 bases in between. The CDR3 consists of 12 residues. The CDR3 coding sequence is TGTGCCAGCAAGAAACAGGGAGAAAAACTGTTTTTT. It yields the protein CASKKQGEKLFF.

The chain carries TRBV28 and TRBJ2-1; the D is unclear. Per the germline V gene, CDR1 is MDHEN and CDR2 is SYDVKM. The CDR3 sequence is 12 residues long. Trimming took off 1 base at V and 9 bases at J, with 7 bases between the two ends. CDR3 in DNA: TGTGCCAGCAGTTTATTGAGTTCTGAGCAGTTCTTC. It codes for CASSLLSSEQFF.

The chain carries TRBV19 and TRBJ2-1; 7 bases fit TRBD2. J lost 0 bases, V lost 4 bases, and 12 bases had no gene match. CDR1 and CDR2 (germline): LNHDA, SQIVND (reference sequence). The CDR3 covers 18 residues. CDR3 bases: TGTGCCAGTAGTAGGGGGAGGGCTAGCGGAGTCTCCTACAATGAGCAGTTCTTC. Amino acid sequence: CASSRGRASGVSYNEQFF. Together with reference TRBV19 and TRBJ2-1, the CDR3 gives the full variable domain: DGGITQSPKYLFRKEGQNVTLSCEQNLNHDAMYWYRQDPGQGLRLIYYSQIVNDFQKGDIAEGYSVSREKKESFPLTVTSAQKNPTAFYLCASSRGRASGVSYNEQFFGPGTRLTVL.

The rearrangement uses TRBV7-2 and TRBJ1-3, with TRBD1 as a possible D gene (5 bases). CDR3 size: 15 residues. Trimming removed 7 bases at V and 0 bases at J, with 13 bases between. Germline values: CDR1 SGHTA, CDR2 FQGNSA. For the CDR3, the DNA is TGTGCCAGCAACCAACAGGCGACCTCTGGAAACACCATATATTTT. Encoded protein: CASNQQATSGNTIYF. The entire variable domain, with the rest obtained from reference TRBV7-2 and TRBJ1-3, is as follows: GAGVSQSPSNKVTEKGKDVELRCDPISGHTALYWYRQSLGQGLEFLIYFQGNSAPDKSGLPSDRFSAERTGGSVSTLTIQRTQQEDSAVYLCASNQQATSGNTIYFGEGSWLTVV.